These 9 T cell receptor beta chains share one sample of origin, sequenced in a study of blood T cell repertoires in COVID-19. Profiled with immunoSEQ multiplex PCR; TCRdb holds only in-frame clones, not every one. Here the sample spans under 350,000 clones, roughly 85% being singletons. Sequenced sample: peripheral blood. The receptors shown here come from a human donor in a cohort sampled during active COVID-19.

The rearrangement joins TRBV18 to TRBJ1-4, with a tentative D call TRBD1 (6 bases). The CDR3 extends over 17 amino acids. V lost 4 bases and J lost 7, with 22 bases in between. Per the germline V gene, CDR1 is KGHSH and CDR2 is LQKENI. Here the CDR3 reads CASSQLPGTSLGEKLFF. The CDR3 DNA reads as TGTGCCAGCTCACAATTGCCCGGGACATCATTAGGTGAAAAACTGTTTTTT.

This rearrangement joins TRBV6-5 to TRBJ1-4; 7 positions match TRBD1. In germline, CDR1 is MNHEY, CDR2 SVGAGI. The CDR3 is 14 amino acids. Trimming cost V 2 bases and J 6 bases; bases outside gene matches: 3. This chain's CDR3 is CASSYRGQHEKLFF. The CDR3 coding sequence is TGTGCCAGCAGTTACAGGGGGCAGCATGAAAAACTGTTTTTT.

The genes are TRBV5-1 and TRBJ2-2; D gene uncertain. Per the germline V gene, CDR1 is SGHRS and CDR2 is YFSETQ. The CDR3 contains 16 residues. Trimming took off 4 bases at V and 0 bases at J, with 13 bases between the two ends. Here the CDR3 DNA reads TGCGCCAGCAGCCTCGCAGAGCGATCGAACACCGGGGAGCTGTTTTTT. Protein product: CASSLAERSNTGELFF.

The chain employs TRBV5-1 and TRBJ2-6; 12 bases map to TRBD1. This CDR3 region has 18 residues. The V gene end was trimmed by 0 bases and the J gene end by 5 bases; junction bases not matched to a gene: 6. CDR1 and CDR2 from the germline V gene are SGHRS and YFSETQ. This CDR3 reads CASSLEGTGGGRANVLTF. The DNA for the CDR3 is TGCGCCAGCAGCTTGGAGGGGACAGGGGGCGGACGGGCCAACGTCCTGACTTTC. The full variable domain, rest sourced from reference TRBV5-1 and TRBJ2-6, is KAGVTQTPRYLIKTRGQQVTLSCSPISGHRSVSWYQQTPGQGLQFLFEYFSETQRNKGNFPGRFSGRQFSNSRSEMNVSTLELGDSALYLCASSLEGTGGGRANVLTFGAGSRLTVL.

The chain joins TRBV5-1 to TRBJ1-1; D not certain. CDR3 size: 15 residues. Looked up from germline, CDR1 is SGHRS and CDR2 is YFSETQ. Trimming stripped 0 bases from V and 3 bases from J, with 12 bases between. The chain's CDR3 is CASSLGSLTHTEAFF. The CDR3 nucleotides read TGCGCCAGCAGCTTGGGCAGTCTGACTCACACTGAAGCTTTCTTT.

For this clone: This CDR3 is also generated by other DNA sequences in the sample. This rearrangement joins TRBV2 to TRBJ2-3; TRBD2 aligns across 13 bases. The CDR3 has 15 residues. Germline CDR1 SNHLY, CDR2 FYNNEI. Losses at the gene ends were 6 bases for V and 1 base for J; bases not matched to a gene: 1. This CDR3 is CASRGTSGGTDTQYF. The CDR3 bases are TGTGCCAGCAGGGGGACTAGCGGGGGCACAGATACGCAGTATTTT.

The rearrangement joins TRBV3-1 (or the pseudogene TRBV3-2) to TRBJ2-3; a weak D match, TRBD1 (5 bases). The CDR3 has 16 residues. The V end lost 0 bases, the J end lost 6 bases, and 16 bases lay between the germline ends. CDR1 LGHDT and CDR2 YNNKEL come from the germline V gene (reference sequence). CDR3 protein: CASSQDGMTDPDTQYF. CDR3 bases: TGTGCCAGCAGCCAAGATGGTATGACAGACCCTGATACGCAGTATTTT.

The J gene is TRBJ2-7, the V gene TRBV5-5; tentative D call: TRBD1 (6 bases). The CDR3 has 13 residues. From germline, CDR1 is SGHKS and CDR2 YYEKEE (reference sequence). V was pared by 4 bases and J by 0 bases, with 8 bases between. This CDR3 reads CASSRDNSYEQYF. The DNA of the CDR3 is TGTGCCAGCAGCCGGGACAACTCCTACGAGCAGTACTTC.

In this sample, this clone turned up a few times. Here the CDR3 reads CATSEQTGPDTQYF. The CDR3 bases are TGTGCCACCAGTGAGCAGACAGGCCCAGATACGCAGTATTTT. This sequence joins TRBV24-1 and TRBJ2-3, with a possible D match to TRBD1 (6 bases). The length of the CDR3 is 14 residues. The V end lost 4 bases, the J end lost 4 bases, and 11 bases lay between the germline ends. Germline CDR1 reads KGHDR; CDR2 reads SFDVKD.